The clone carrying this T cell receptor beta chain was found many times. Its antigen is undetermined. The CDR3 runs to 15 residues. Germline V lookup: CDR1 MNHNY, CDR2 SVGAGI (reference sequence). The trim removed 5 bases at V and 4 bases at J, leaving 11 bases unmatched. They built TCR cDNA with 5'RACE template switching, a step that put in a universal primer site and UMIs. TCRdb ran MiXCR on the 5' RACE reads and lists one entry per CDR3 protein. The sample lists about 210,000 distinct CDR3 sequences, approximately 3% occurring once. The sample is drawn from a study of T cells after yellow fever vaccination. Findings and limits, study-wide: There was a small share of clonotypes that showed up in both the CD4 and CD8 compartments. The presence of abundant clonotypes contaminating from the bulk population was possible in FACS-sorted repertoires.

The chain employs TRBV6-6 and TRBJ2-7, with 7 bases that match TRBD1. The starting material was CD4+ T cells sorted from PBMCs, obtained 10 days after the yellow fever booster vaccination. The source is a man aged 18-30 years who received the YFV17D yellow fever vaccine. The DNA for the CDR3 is TGTGCCAGCAGTGCAACAGGGGTCACTCGGTACGAGCAGTACGTC. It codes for CASSATGVTRYEQYV.